This passage covers 26 T cell receptor beta chains from one sample sequenced in a study of vaccination effects on CD4 cells after COVID-19. These receptors have no known antigen. After expansion with viral peptide pools in the ViraFEST assay, antigen-specific CD4+ T cells were sequenced. Isolating CD4+ T cells followed less than 11 days of culture. TCRdb keeps only in-frame clones here, not all; method: immunoSEQ multiplex PCR. The sample records 25,000 to 35,000 clones, approximately 68% being singletons. Sequencing used CD4+ T cells from PBMCs cultured with HCoV-229E spike peptides, obtained before COVID-19 vaccination. These receptors were obtained from a human donor who received a COVID-19 vaccine.

The chain uses TRBV2 and TRBJ2-5; D is ambiguous. CDR1 is SNHLY and CDR2 is FYNNEI in the germline V gene. V lost 6 bases, J lost 2 bases, and 10 bases lay in between. CDR3 length: 13 amino acids. The CDR3 nucleotides are TGTGCCAGCAGCTCCACGGGTCAAGAGACCCAGTACTTC. Translation gives CASSSTGQETQYF.

The gene calls are TRBV18 and TRBJ2-1; D is unclear. CDR1 and CDR2 from the germline V gene are KGHSH and LQKENI. The CDR3 runs to 14 residues. Trimming removed 8 bases at V and 2 bases at J, with 13 bases between. CDR3 sequence: CASLRAPTYNEQFF. CDR3 DNA: TGTGCCAGCCTAAGGGCTCCAACCTACAATGAGCAGTTCTTC. The full variable domain, in which reference TRBV18 and TRBJ2-1 provide the parts outside the CDR3, is NAGVMQNPRHLVRRRGQEARLRCSPMKGHSHVYWYRQLPEEGLKFMVYLQKENIIDESGMPKERFSAEFPKEGPSILRIQQVVRGDSAAYFCASLRAPTYNEQFFGPGTRLTVL.

The chain uses TRBV6-5 and TRBJ2-7, with TRBD1 matching over 7 bases. CDR1 and CDR2 (germline): MNHEY, SVGAGI. V shed 7 bases, J shed 3 bases, and the junction held 9 bases outside the gene matches. The CDR3 has 14 residues. CDR3 in DNA: TGTGCCAGCACCCTGACACCAGGGGGCTACGAGCAGTACTTC. It is translated as CASTLTPGGYEQYF.

The CDR3 loop reads CASSLSWGSRGNTIYF. DNA of the CDR3: TGTGCCAGCAGTTTAAGTTGGGGGTCGCGGGGAAACACCATATATTTT. The rearrangement joins TRBV28 to TRBJ1-3; a weak D match, TRBD1 (5 bases). The CDR3 contains 16 residues. V lost 2 bases and J 4 bases, leaving 15 bases between the germline ends. Per the germline V gene, CDR1 is MDHEN and CDR2 is SYDVKM.

This chain joins TRBV27 and TRBJ2-7, with 8 bases that match TRBD1. The CDR3 is 14 residues long. Germline CDR1 and CDR2: MNHEY and SMNVEV (reference sequence). V lost 5 bases and J lost 4; bases outside the gene matches: 7. The CDR3 DNA reads as TGTGCCAGCAGTCGGTCAGGGGGCTTGTACGAGCAGTACTTC. Translating gives CASSRSGGLYEQYF.

The sample holds a few counts of this clone. CDR3 DNA sequence: TGTGCCAGCAACCCATCAGGGGCTACGAACACTGAAGCTTTCTTT. It is translated as CASNPSGATNTEAFF. The V and J genes are TRBV7-2 and TRBJ1-1, with D possibly matching TRBD1 (6 bases). Trimming pared 7 bases from V and 1 base from J, leaving 16 bases between. The germline gives CDR1 SGHTA, CDR2 FQGNSA. The CDR3 covers 15 residues.

The V and J genes are TRBV18 and TRBJ1-1; 9 positions match TRBD1. Germline loops: CDR1 KGHSH, CDR2 LQKENI. The CDR3 contains 14 residues. Trimming cost V 8 bases and J 4 bases; bases outside gene matches: 8. The CDR3 here is CASGLQGAGTEAFF. In DNA form, the CDR3 reads TGTGCCAGCGGACTACAGGGGGCTGGCACTGAAGCTTTCTTT.

This sequence joins TRBV10-3 and TRBJ1-5, with TRBD1 matching 7 bases. CDR3 length equals 16 residues. CDR1 and CDR2 (germline): ENHRY, SYGVKD. V trimming: 6 bases; J trimming: 1 base; junction bases outside the gene matches: 9. CDR3 sequence (DNA): TGTGCCATCAGCCCCGACAGGGTATCGAGCAATCAGCCCCAGCATTTT. Its protein product is CAISPDRVSSNQPQHF.

The genes are TRBV18 and TRBJ2-3, with 8 bases aligning to TRBD1. Losses at the gene ends were 6 bases for V and 2 bases for J; bases not matched to a gene: 4. Germline-derived CDR1 and CDR2 are KGHSH and LQKENI. The CDR3 runs to 14 residues. The CDR3 coding sequence is TGTGCCAGCTCTCGGACAGGGCCCACAGATACGCAGTATTTT. It specifies CASSRTGPTDTQYF.

This chain links TRBV6-6 with TRBJ2-3; D may be TRBD1 or TRBD2 (5 bases each). The V end was cut by 5 bases, the J end by 1 base, with 16 bases between. Germline lookup yields CDR1 MNHNY and CDR2 SVGAGI (reference sequence). This CDR3 region has 16 residues. The chain's CDR3 is CASSPEPRGRTDTQYF. In DNA, the CDR3 is TGTGCCAGCAGTCCCGAGCCCCGGGGACGCACAGATACGCAGTATTTT.

This sequence joins TRBV30 and TRBJ2-7; 9 positions agree with TRBD1. The CDR3 consists of 14 residues. Trimming removed 0 bases from V and 9 bases from J; junction bases left unmatched: 9. Germline V lookup: CDR1 GTSNPN, CDR2 SVGIG (reference sequence). The DNA for the CDR3 is TGTGCCTGGAGTGTGTCGGGACAGGGTAGTCGGCAGTACTTC. Its protein product is CAWSVSGQGSRQYF.

The chain's CDR3 is CSATPMTEAFF. DNA for the CDR3: TGCAGTGCCACACCCATGACTGAAGCTTTCTTT. The rearrangement uses TRBV20-1 and TRBJ1-1; no clear D gene. Germline assignment: CDR1 DFQATT and CDR2 SNEGSKA (reference sequence). V shed 6 bases and J shed 5 bases, with 10 bases lying between them. The CDR3 runs 11 residues.

The chain uses TRBV7-9 and TRBJ2-6; 7 bases are a match to TRBD1. The CDR3 covers 19 residues. Germline CDR1 is SEHNR and CDR2 is FQNEAQ (reference sequence). Trimming took 0 bases from V and 1 from J; bases not matched to a gene: 9. The CDR3, as DNA: TGTGCCAGCAGCTTAGCTTGGTTAGGGGGCGCGTCTGGGGCCAACGTCCTGACTTTC. Translation gives CASSLAWLGGASGANVLTF.

The chain employs TRBV4-1 and TRBJ2-5; possibly TRBD2 for D (6 bases). Germline CDR1 is MGHRA and CDR2 is YSYEKL. The CDR3 sequence is 15 residues long. V was trimmed by 0 bases and J by 5 bases, leaving 13 bases between them. The CDR3 here is CASSQDRRDGETQYF. The CDR3 DNA is TGCGCCAGCAGCCAAGATCGGAGGGACGGGGAGACCCAGTACTTC.

The chain employs TRBV14 and TRBJ2-7; possibly TRBD2 for D (7 bases). This CDR3 comprises 17 residues. The germline CDR1 and CDR2 sequences are SGHDN and FVKESK. Trimming took off 4 bases at V and 0 bases at J, with 19 bases between the two ends. The CDR3 nucleotides are TGTGCCAGCAGCCCCATAAAGGGGGGGCCTAGCTCCTACGAGCAGTACTTC. This gives the protein CASSPIKGGPSSYEQYF.

This rearrangement joins TRBV6-2 or TRBV6-3 to TRBJ1-2, with unresolved D. Germline CDR1 MNHEY, CDR2 SVGEGT. Trimming took off 5 bases at V and 0 bases at J, with 10 bases between the two ends. The CDR3 has 14 residues. CDR3 protein: CASSLGWTNYGYTF. Here the CDR3 DNA reads TGTGCCAGCAGTCTCGGTTGGACTAACTATGGCTACACCTTC.

The chain uses TRBV6-5 and TRBJ1-6; TRBD1 might be the D (6 bases). The V gene's germline CDR1 is MNHEY and CDR2 SVGAGI. V was pared by 2 bases and J by 7 bases, with 12 bases between. The CDR3 covers 15 residues. The CDR3 nucleotides read TGTGCCAGCAGTTACGGGGGGCGACTCAATTCACCCCTCCACTTT. Translation gives CASSYGGRLNSPLHF.

The chain is built from TRBV27 and TRBJ1-2; TRBD1 matches at 8 bases. There are 13 residues in the CDR3. In germline, CDR1 is MNHEY, CDR2 SMNVEV (reference sequence). V gave up 3 bases and J gave up 8 bases; unmatched junction bases: 5. The CDR3 region is CASSLDRAYGYTF. CDR3 sequence (DNA): TGTGCCAGCAGTTTGGACAGGGCATACGGCTACACCTTC.

The chain has TRBV10-3 and TRBJ1-4; D unclear. Trimming took off 5 bases at V and 8 bases at J, with 15 bases between the two ends. The CDR3 loop spans 14 amino acids. CDR1 is ENHRY and CDR2 is SYGVKD in the germline V gene. CDR3 coding DNA: TGTGCCATCAGTCCGGGCCCGGAGAACGAAAAACTGTTTTTT. Translated: CAISPGPENEKLFF.

This sequence joins TRBV28 and TRBJ2-1, with 8 bases that match TRBD1. CDR1 and CDR2 from the germline V gene are MDHEN and SYDVKM. V shed 5 bases and J 15 bases; nucleotides not matched to a gene: 9. This CDR3 has 12 residues. CDR3 nucleotides: TGTGCCAGCAGTCTTACTCACAGGGGGTTGTTCTTC. Amino acids: CASSLTHRGLFF.

This chain joins TRBV28 and TRBJ2-3; 7 positions agree with TRBD1. The CDR3 runs to 15 residues. From germline, CDR1 is MDHEN and CDR2 SYDVKM. The V gene end was trimmed by 5 bases and the J gene end by 6 bases; junction bases not matched to a gene: 11. Here the CDR3 DNA reads TGTGCCAGCAGTCCACAGACAGGGTTAAGGGATACGCAGTATTTT. Translated: CASSPQTGLRDTQYF.

There are a few counts of this clone. The rearrangement joins TRBV5-6 to TRBJ1-2; no definite D call. V was shortened by 0 bases and J by 6 bases, with 6 bases between the two germline ends. The germline gives CDR1 SGHDT, CDR2 YYEEEE. There are 12 residues in the CDR3. DNA of the CDR3: TGTGCCAGCAGCTTGGGAGAGAATGGCTACACCTTC. Translated: CASSLGENGYTF.

The table lists this clone with a few counts. V usage is TRBV20-1 and J usage is TRBJ1-1; TRBD1 might be the D (5 bases). Germline V gene lookup returns CDR1 DFQATT and CDR2 SNEGSKA (reference sequence). The germline V and J ends were trimmed by 3 bases and 6 bases, with 14 bases remaining between them. This CDR3 comprises 13 residues. The CDR3 DNA follows: TGCAGTGCTAGTGTAGGGGTAGGGGCTGAAGCTTTCTTT. Amino acids: CSASVGVGAEAFF.

The CDR3 region is CATSRGANTDTQYF. The CDR3 DNA is TGTGCCACCAGCAGAGGCGCTAACACAGATACGCAGTATTTT. V and J are TRBV15 and TRBJ2-3; D gene unclear. The V end lost 1 base, the J end lost 2 bases, and 7 bases lay between the germline ends. This CDR3 comprises 14 residues. CDR1 is LNHNV, CDR2 YYDKDF, per germline (reference sequence).

This chain connects TRBV5-3 to TRBJ2-7, with 9 bases lining up with TRBD1. TRBV5-3 is known as an ORF, though its function is uncertain. Trimming cost V 2 bases and J 4 bases; bases outside gene matches: 7. The CDR3 totals 15 residues. The CDR3 reads CARSFHRTGAYEQYF. CDR3 DNA sequence: TGTGCCAGAAGCTTCCATAGGACAGGGGCGTACGAGCAGTACTTC.

This clone was picked up a small number of times. The chain links TRBV2 to TRBJ1-1; possible D gene TRBD1, 6 bases. This CDR3 is 12 amino acids long. Germline V gene data show CDR1 as SNHLY and CDR2 as FYNNEI. Trimming left V 10 bases short and J 11 bases short, with 20 bases between. The DNA of the CDR3 is TGTGCCACCACCGGGACAAGGGTTTGGGCTTTCTTT. Protein sequence: CATTGTRVWAFF.